This TCR beta chain was retrieved from a study of T cell repertoires in cytomegalovirus infection. The overall study: CMV infection together with matching HLA type was indicated by public TCR beta signatures.

Findings and caveats of the study: The cumulative frequency of public TCR beta families distinguished individuals who carried CMV together with the relevant HLA. Ex vivo responses were dominated by HLA-C-restricted CMV-specific TCR beta clonotypes.

As to this clonotype: Its antigen is unknown.

Unmatched junction bases numbered 5, after V lost 5 bases and J lost 10 bases. The CDR3 has 12 amino acids. The germline CDR1 and CDR2 sequences are LGHNA and YNFKEQ. TCRdb reanalysed the reads using MiXCR and keeps one entry per CDR3 protein. The sample carries fewer than 550,000 distinct CDR3 sequences, 16% recorded once. The TCR sequence derives from a human donor in good health (CMV status not recorded). Some clones in this sample may be carry-over from other donors' samples. V usage is TRBV4-2 and J usage is TRBJ2-1, with 7 bases lining up with TRBD2. The sample was CD8+ T cells from PBMCs. DNA of the CDR3: TGTGCCAGCAGCGTTACTAGCGACGAGCAGTTCTTC. Protein product: CASSVTSDEQFF.